The clone carrying this TCR beta chain was detected many times. Its specificity is unknown. The entry originates in a study of T cells in Graves' hyperthyroidism and ophthalmopathy. Study-wide results and limits: Ophthalmopathy and stable hyperthyroidism were separated by a 13 V-J model.

The CDR3 is 16 amino acids. The germline V gene encodes CDR1 DFQATT and CDR2 SNEGSKA (reference sequence). Trimming removed 1 base from V and 1 base from J, with 15 bases in between. Amplification targeted TCR beta CDR3 regions from RNA transcripts. HTBI primers were the set used in a first-round RT-PCR of the TCR CDR3. MiXCR was run by TCRdb on the multiplex PCR reads, yielding one entry per CDR3 protein. The profile covers about 590,000 distinct CDR3 sequences, with over 12% appearing a single time and 7.1% taken by the ten largest. The chain couples TRBV20-1 to TRBJ2-3; no clear D gene. The specimen sequenced was blood. This clonotype originated in a woman younger than 30 with Graves' ophthalmopathy. The CDR3: CSARVAVGLRTDTQYF. As DNA, the CDR3 is TGCAGTGCTAGAGTAGCAGTGGGGTTGCGCACAGATACGCAGTATTTT.